The T cell receptor (beta chain) described here comes from a study of CD8 T cells in Susac syndrome (dated by TCRdb to between 2019 and 2020). A note on the overall study: Among the sequenced Susac syndrome patients, six had clinically active disease and fewer than 10 were in clinical remission. Repertoire sequencing was used to test whether CD8+ T cell activation and differentiation in Susac syndrome was antigen driven. CD8+ T cell repertoire clonality was compared between around eleven healthy donors, some 14 Susac syndrome patients and approximately 16 multiple sclerosis patients. At blood withdrawal, Susac syndrome patients were therapy-naive, treated with corticosteroids (with IVIg additionally given to some), or treated with IVIg alone.

High-throughput TCR beta sequencing profiled peripheral blood CD8+ and CD4+ T cells from healthy donors, Susac syndrome patients and multiple sclerosis patients. The Susac syndrome patients fulfilled recently defined diagnostic criteria for definite or probable disease. Bulk CD8+ and CD4+ T cells were purified by magnetic negative isolation, whereas CD8+ TEMRA cells were enriched by FACS. Blood was collected in EDTA tubes and processed within 24 hours, with PBMCs isolated through density gradient centrifugation. PBMCs destined for TCR sequencing were cryopreserved in liquid nitrogen and later thawed in a 37 °C water bath. The sorted or isolated CD4+, CD8+ and CD8+ TEMRA cells reached a purity of at least 90%. Inclusive of the bounding cysteine and phenylalanine, the CDR3 is 16 residues long. Only CDR3 DNA remains: 48 bases, in frame from the first base. The CDR1 and CDR2 encoded by the germline V gene are SGDLS and YYNGEE. The V and J ends are trimmed by 0 bases and 5 bases, leaving 17 bases between them.

Overall study outcomes, separate from this receptor: Looking at Susac-specific public clones, the researchers identified 15 to 20 in the total CD8+ repertoire and roughly 5 in the CD8+ TEMRA repertoire. The number of individuals in the TCR sequencing and HLA analysis was acknowledged as relatively small. Susac syndrome CD8+ repertoires showed clonal expansion, highest in CD8+ TEMRA cells and greater in clinically active than remitting patients.

RNA was extracted using the RNeasy kit, and about 0.5 to 1 ug of the RNA was reverse transcribed with random hexamers. The immunoSEQ multiplex PCR assay, which covers 54 Vbeta and 13 Jbeta segments, was used to amplify TCR beta CDR3 regions. Bias from PCR amplification was corrected by using a synthetic template baseline for primer optimization and for computational correction. As for how the authors treated the data: Reads were annotated to V, D and J genes according to IMGT and were analyzed with immunoSEQ Analyzer, with only productive sequences retained. Clonality was calculated as one minus the Shannon entropy normalized by log2 of the number of productive unique sequences. Public and private clones were assessed among the 100 most prevalent clones of each patient and control. Clones were defined as Susac-specific when absent from the healthy and MS cohorts, from fewer than 1,300 published viral clones and from other ImmuneACCESS disease sequences. TCRdb reprocessing: public reads trimmed at Q25 with fastp, clones called with MiXCR, in-frame beta chains kept. Rows matching on CDR3 protein sequence are summarized as one entry with the most common DNA and genes. TCRdb, rather than the study authors, made the V and J calls. For this sample there are roughly 100,000 distinct CDR3 sequences; roughly 95% appear just once. Together, the top ten hold 0.55% to 0.75% of the sample.

This clonotype was seen only once. There is no known antigen for this receptor. No base quality information exists; no much larger clone differs at one position. A single read is weak support. The source of this sequence is a human donor with Susac syndrome. The chain joins TRBV9 to TRBJ1-1; tentative D gene TRBD1, with 6 bases matching. Sequenced material: CD8+ T cells from PBMCs. For the CDR3, the sequence is CASSVGMGALETEAFF. The bases read TGTGCCAGCAGCGTAGGTATGGGGGCGTTGGAAACTGAAGCTTTCTTT.